The subject of this entry is one T cell receptor beta chain. As yet, its antigen is unknown. The Oncomine TCR Beta short-read assay was applied to DNA of cultured CD4+ T cells. TCRdb used MiXCR to reprocess the PCR reads, holding one entry per CDR3 protein. The sample holds about 1,500 distinct CDR3 sequences; around 79% are singletons and the top ten take roughly 40%. The data were taken from a study of vaccination and CD4 T cells after COVID-19. Study summary: Six men and four women formed the convalescents, two being Hispanic.

Notes on the study in general: Analysis of convalescent patients found that 304 of 307 vaccine-specific clones were spike mono-reactive. The median count of SARS-CoV-2-reactive clonotypes rose from around 21 to 38, not significantly.

The germline gives CDR1 KGHDR, CDR2 SFDVKD. The V gene end was trimmed by 5 bases and the J gene end by 5 bases; junction bases not matched to a gene: 7. This CDR3 has 14 amino acids. Treatment specified: roughly 10-day PBMC culture with coronavirus spike peptide pools or control peptides (ViraFEST assay). This specimen was CD4+ T cells from blood, cultured in vitro, taken after SARS-CoV-2 vaccination. The rearrangement uses TRBV24-1 and TRBJ2-5, with 7 bases that match TRBD1. This receptor was taken from a human donor who had recovered from COVID-19. CDR3 amino acids: CATSAKGAGETQYF. The CDR3 DNA sequence: TGTGCCACCAGTGCAAAGGGGGCAGGGGAGACCCAGTACTTC.